This TCR beta chain was sequenced during a study of T cells after yellow fever vaccination. Study context: Low-cell-number fractions were prepared with SMART-Seq v4 Ultra Low Input.

This clonotype was counted at least ten times. Its specificity is unknown. TCR cDNA was made by 5'RACE template switching, adding a universal primer site and UMIs. From the 5' RACE reads, TCRdb called clonotypes with MiXCR, one entry per CDR3 protein. Here the sample spans 300,000 to 400,000 distinct CDR3 sequences, 12% being singletons. The study, taken as a whole, reports: Researchers noted that a small share of clonotypes showed up in both CD4 and CD8 compartments.

This CDR3 is built from 19 residues. V was pared by 1 base and J by 2 bases, with 10 bases of the junction left unmatched. Germline loops: CDR1 LGHNA, CDR2 YSLEER. Sequenced here: CD4+ T cells sorted from PBMCs, sampled 15 days after the yellow fever booster vaccination. The chain employs TRBV4-3 and TRBJ2-6; 8 bases fit TRBD1. The receptor was derived from a man between 18 and 35 years old who received the YFV17D yellow fever vaccine. CDR3 bases: TGCGCCAGCAGCCAAGGTCTCACAGGGGGAAATGCTGGGGCCAACGTCCTGACTTTC. Translation gives CASSQGLTGGNAGANVLTF.